The TCR beta chain described here comes from a study of T cells after posttransplantation cyclophosphamide. Treatment was busulfan-fludarabine conditioning, a marrow graft, and cyclophosphamide on days +3 and +4. Generated by immunoSEQ multiplex PCR, the TCRdb table keeps only in-frame clones and is missing some. The sample shows over 1,500 clones, none of them appearing just once. V dropped 2 bases and J dropped 3; count of bases not matched to a gene: 10. Germline loops: CDR1 SGHAT, CDR2 FQDESV (reference sequence). The CDR3 extends over 17 amino acids. This clone was counted ten times or more. The sequenced sample was PBMCs, obtained 32 days after allogeneic stem cell transplant with posttransplant cyclophosphamide. The rearrangement links TRBV11-1 to TRBJ2-3, with 8 bases identical to TRBD2. This clonotype originated in a female patient aged 40 to 50 who received an allogeneic stem cell transplant from a related donor, was CMV-positive, and had no GVHD. Some T cells may be graft donor cells. CDR3: CASSLSPSGGGTDTQYF. The CDR3 nucleotides read TGTGCCAGCAGCTTATCCCCCTCAGGCGGGGGGACAGATACGCAGTATTTT. The entire variable domain, with the rest obtained from reference TRBV11-1 and TRBJ2-3, is as follows: EAEVAQSPRYKITEKSQAVAFWCDPISGHATLYWYRQILGQGPELLVQFQDESVVDDSQLPKDRFSAERLKGVDSTLKIQPAELGDSAMYLCASSLSPSGGGTDTQYFGPGTRLTVL.